This T cell receptor beta chain was documented in a study of T cell responses to AZD1222 COVID-19 vaccine. About the study: Combined were second doses at about 4 or about 12 weeks.

Concerning this clone: Its specificity is unknown.

Findings and limits, study-wide: Spike-specific TCR breadth and depth were elevated following two AZD1222 doses.

The CDR3 sequence is 13 residues long. Germline CDR1 and CDR2: MDHEN and SYDVKM. V was trimmed by 2 bases and J by 2 bases, leaving 6 bases between them. TCRdb's copy holds only in-frame clones and misses some; the assay was immunoSEQ multiplex PCR. The sample comprises approximately 160,000 clones, approximately 89% of which are singletons, and around 4.4% rests with the top ten. This receptor was obtained from an adult in good health. The sample in question was peripheral blood, obtained on day 0 of AZD1222 vaccination. The rearrangement uses TRBV28 and TRBJ2-5, with D uncertain. CDR3 loop: CASSLPSQETQYF. CDR3 DNA: TGTGCCAGCAGTTTACCCTCACAAGAGACCCAGTACTTC.